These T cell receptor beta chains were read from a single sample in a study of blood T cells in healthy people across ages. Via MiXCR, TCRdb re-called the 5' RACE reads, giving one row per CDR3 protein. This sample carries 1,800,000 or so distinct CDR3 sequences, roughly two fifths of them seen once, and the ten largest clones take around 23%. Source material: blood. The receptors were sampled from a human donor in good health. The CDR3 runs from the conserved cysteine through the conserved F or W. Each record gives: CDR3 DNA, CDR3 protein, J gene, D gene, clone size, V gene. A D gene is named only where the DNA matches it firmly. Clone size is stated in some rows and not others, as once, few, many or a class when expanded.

CDR3nt: TGTGCCAGCCCAGGACAGGGGGCCCAGCCCCAGCATTTT
CDR3aa: CASPGQGAQPQHF
j_gene: TRBJ1-5
d_gene: TRBD1
abundance: -
v_gene: TRBV6-4

CDR3nt: TGCGCCAGCAGCTTGCCGAGCACAGATACGCTGTATTTT
CDR3aa: CASSLPSTDTLYF
j_gene: TRBJ2-3
d_gene: -
abundance: few
v_gene: TRBV5-1

CDR3nt: TGTGCCATCAAGTCAAACCCTAAGGTCGATGAGCAGTTCTTC
CDR3aa: CAIKSNPKVDEQFF
j_gene: TRBJ2-1
d_gene: -
abundance: -
v_gene: TRBV10-3

CDR3nt: TGCAGTGTCGCCCGGGACAGCCTAAATCAGCCCCAGCATTTT
CDR3aa: CSVARDSLNQPQHF
j_gene: TRBJ1-5
d_gene: TRBD1
abundance: -
v_gene: TRBV20-1

CDR3nt: TGTGCCAGCAGTTTAGTAGCGGGGGGCCCGTACCAAGAGACCCAGTACTTC
CDR3aa: CASSLVAGGPYQETQYF
j_gene: TRBJ2-5
d_gene: TRBD2
abundance: -
v_gene: TRBV12-3/TRBV12-4

CDR3nt: TGTGCCAGCAGTTTCATCACAGGTATGCAGTATTTT
CDR3aa: CASSFITGMQYF
j_gene: TRBJ2-3
d_gene: -
abundance: -
v_gene: TRBV6-6

CDR3nt: TGTGCCAGCAGTCACCGGGACAGGGTATCCAATGAGCAGTTCTTC
CDR3aa: CASSHRDRVSNEQFF
j_gene: TRBJ2-1
d_gene: TRBD1
abundance: few
v_gene: TRBV7-8

CDR3nt: TGTGCCAGCAGCCCAAACACAGGGGAGACGACCCAGTACTTC
CDR3aa: CASSPNTGETTQYF
j_gene: TRBJ2-5
d_gene: TRBD1
abundance: -
v_gene: TRBV11-2

CDR3nt: TGTGCCAGCAGTAGGGCCACCGACAGACCCTATGGCTACACCTTC
CDR3aa: CASSRATDRPYGYTF
j_gene: TRBJ1-2
d_gene: -
abundance: -
v_gene: TRBV6-5

CDR3nt: TGCAGTGCCCGGGGACTAGCGGGGCCCTCCTACGAGCAGTACTTC
CDR3aa: CSARGLAGPSYEQYF
j_gene: TRBJ2-7
d_gene: TRBD2
abundance: few
v_gene: TRBV20-1

CDR3nt: TGTGCCAGCTCACCAAAGACTAGCGGGGGCCGCACAGATACGCAGTATTTT
CDR3aa: CASSPKTSGGRTDTQYF
j_gene: TRBJ2-3
d_gene: TRBD2
abundance: -
v_gene: TRBV18

CDR3nt: TGTGCCAGCAGTTCCCAGACTAGGGTCCCCTACGAGCAGTACTTC
CDR3aa: CASSSQTRVPYEQYF
j_gene: TRBJ2-7
d_gene: -
abundance: -
v_gene: TRBV28

CDR3nt: TGCAGTGCTAGAGATCCCGGGCGGGGGGGCCGCAATGAGCAGTTCTTC
CDR3aa: CSARDPGRGGRNEQFF
j_gene: TRBJ2-1
d_gene: TRBD2
abundance: few
v_gene: TRBV20-1

CDR3nt: TGTGCCAGCAGTCCGGGGACTAGCGGAGGCGAGCAGTACTTC
CDR3aa: CASSPGTSGGEQYF
j_gene: TRBJ2-7
d_gene: TRBD2
abundance: -
v_gene: TRBV27

CDR3nt: TGCGCCAGCAGCTTGTCAGAAAATGAGCAGTTCTTC
CDR3aa: CASSLSENEQFF
j_gene: TRBJ2-1
d_gene: -
abundance: -
v_gene: TRBV5-1

CDR3nt: TGTGCCAGCAGTTACTCCCCTTCCGGGGGGTGGAATGAGCAGTTCTTC
CDR3aa: CASSYSPSGGWNEQFF
j_gene: TRBJ2-1
d_gene: TRBD2
abundance: few
v_gene: TRBV6-6

CDR3nt: TGTGCCAGCAGAGCACAAATCTCCTACGAGCAGTACTTC
CDR3aa: CASRAQISYEQYF
j_gene: TRBJ2-7
d_gene: -
abundance: -
v_gene: TRBV28

CDR3nt: TGCAGTGCTAGAGATGTAGGGGGCGCAACTGGCTACACCTTC
CDR3aa: CSARDVGGATGYTF
j_gene: TRBJ1-2
d_gene: TRBD1
abundance: -
v_gene: TRBV20-1

CDR3nt: TGCGCCAGCACCCTGGACACCATGAACACTGAAGCTTTCTTT
CDR3aa: CASTLDTMNTEAFF
j_gene: TRBJ1-1
d_gene: -
abundance: -
v_gene: TRBV5-1

CDR3nt: TGCAGCGTTGAAGGGACAGGGCACAACTCCTACGAGCAGTACTTC
CDR3aa: CSVEGTGHNSYEQYF
j_gene: TRBJ2-7
d_gene: TRBD1
abundance: -
v_gene: TRBV29-1

CDR3nt: TGTGCCAGCAGCCCCGGGACAGGGTACTCGTACGAGCAGTACTTC
CDR3aa: CASSPGTGYSYEQYF
j_gene: TRBJ2-7
d_gene: TRBD1
abundance: few
v_gene: TRBV6-2/TRBV6-3

CDR3nt: TGTGCCACCACGGGGTACACTGAAGCTTTCTTT
CDR3aa: CATTGYTEAFF
j_gene: TRBJ1-1
d_gene: -
abundance: few
v_gene: TRBV25-1

CDR3nt: TGTGCCAGCAGCTTAAGGCGGGGATTTCAGTACATTCAGTACTTC
CDR3aa: CASSLRRGFQYIQYF
j_gene: TRBJ2-4
d_gene: -
abundance: -
v_gene: TRBV7-8

CDR3nt: TGTGCCAGCAGCTTAGGAGCCTACCCCACAGATACGCAGTATTTT
CDR3aa: CASSLGAYPTDTQYF
j_gene: TRBJ2-3
d_gene: -
abundance: -
v_gene: TRBV11-3

CDR3nt: TGTGCCAGCAGTGACTTAAATAGTCCGGGGGCCGGGGCCAGCGTCCTGACTTTC
CDR3aa: CASSDLNSPGAGASVLTF
j_gene: TRBJ2-6
d_gene: -
abundance: -
v_gene: TRBV25-1

CDR3nt: TGCGCCAGCAGCTTGGGAACTTTATCGGGGACTGGCTACACCTTC
CDR3aa: CASSLGTLSGTGYTF
j_gene: TRBJ1-2
d_gene: -
abundance: -
v_gene: TRBV5-1

CDR3nt: TGTGCCAGCAGTGAAGACATACGAGGGGCCAACGTCCTGACTTTC
CDR3aa: CASSEDIRGANVLTF
j_gene: TRBJ2-6
d_gene: -
abundance: few
v_gene: TRBV6-1

CDR3nt: TGCAGCGTTGAGGGGGTAGGAGGTTGGGACTATGGCTACACCTTC
CDR3aa: CSVEGVGGWDYGYTF
j_gene: TRBJ1-2
d_gene: -
abundance: few
v_gene: TRBV29-1

CDR3nt: TGTGCCAGCAGCTTAGAAGCACTGATCTATGGCTACACCTTC
CDR3aa: CASSLEALIYGYTF
j_gene: TRBJ1-2
d_gene: -
abundance: -
v_gene: TRBV7-2

CDR3nt: TGTGCCAGCACCCCCGGGACCCGTCAGGGAGAGCAGTTCTTC
CDR3aa: CASTPGTRQGEQFF
j_gene: TRBJ2-1
d_gene: -
abundance: few
v_gene: TRBV12-3/TRBV12-4

CDR3nt: TGTGCCATCTCGGGACTAGCGGGGGACCGGTCCTACAATGAGCAGTTCTTC
CDR3aa: CAISGLAGDRSYNEQFF
j_gene: TRBJ2-1
d_gene: TRBD2
abundance: -
v_gene: TRBV12-3/TRBV12-4

CDR3nt: TGTGCCACCAGCAGTGGCGGGGCCTATCAGCCCCAGCATTTT
CDR3aa: CATSSGGAYQPQHF
j_gene: TRBJ1-5
d_gene: -
abundance: few
v_gene: TRBV15

CDR3nt: TGCGCCAGCAGCCAAACAGGGGGGTACTACAATGAGCAGTACTTC
CDR3aa: CASSQTGGYYNEQYF
j_gene: TRBJ2-4
d_gene: TRBD1
abundance: -
v_gene: TRBV5-1

CDR3nt: TGTGCCAGTATGAGGAGGGTGGGCACTGAAGCTTTCTTT
CDR3aa: CASMRRVGTEAFF
j_gene: TRBJ1-1
d_gene: -
abundance: -
v_gene: TRBV7-9

CDR3nt: TGTGCCAGCAGCGTAGAACCGCACTCCTACGAGCAGTACTTC
CDR3aa: CASSVEPHSYEQYF
j_gene: TRBJ2-7
d_gene: -
abundance: -
v_gene: TRBV9

CDR3nt: TGCGCCGGCAGCTTGGGGTGGGACGGGAACACTGAAGCTTTCTTT
CDR3aa: CAGSLGWDGNTEAFF
j_gene: TRBJ1-1
d_gene: -
abundance: once
v_gene: TRBV5-1

CDR3nt: TGTGCCAGCAGCTTAGCGCTGAAGGTTCAGCCCCAGCATTTT
CDR3aa: CASSLALKVQPQHF
j_gene: TRBJ1-5
d_gene: -
abundance: few
v_gene: TRBV7-2

CDR3nt: TGCGCCAGCGGAGGGACTAGCGGGGCAGATACGCAGTATTTT
CDR3aa: CASGGTSGADTQYF
j_gene: TRBJ2-3
d_gene: TRBD2
abundance: -
v_gene: TRBV5-1

CDR3nt: TGCGCCAGCAGCCCCCGGGACAGGGTCGGTGAGCAGTTCTTC
CDR3aa: CASSPRDRVGEQFF
j_gene: TRBJ2-1
d_gene: TRBD1
abundance: -
v_gene: TRBV4-1

CDR3nt: TGTGCCAGCAGAGTATCTAGCGGAGCGCCCTACGAGCAGTACTTC
CDR3aa: CASRVSSGAPYEQYF
j_gene: TRBJ2-7
d_gene: TRBD2
abundance: -
v_gene: TRBV6-1

CDR3nt: TGTGCCAGCAGTTGGACAGGGGCCTTCACAGATACGCAGTATTTT
CDR3aa: CASSWTGAFTDTQYF
j_gene: TRBJ2-3
d_gene: TRBD1
abundance: -
v_gene: TRBV12-3/TRBV12-4

CDR3nt: TGCAGTGCTAAAACTAGCCAGGCGGGCACGCAGTATTTT
CDR3aa: CSAKTSQAGTQYF
j_gene: TRBJ2-3
d_gene: -
abundance: many
v_gene: TRBV20-1

CDR3nt: TGTGCCAGCAGCGTAGGTTTACTTCGAACTTACACAGATACGCAGTATTTT
CDR3aa: CASSVGLLRTYTDTQYF
j_gene: TRBJ2-3
d_gene: -
abundance: few
v_gene: TRBV9

CDR3nt: TGCAGCGTTGAGGGTCTGCGGGCTAGCACAGATACGCAGTATTTT
CDR3aa: CSVEGLRASTDTQYF
j_gene: TRBJ2-3
d_gene: -
abundance: many
v_gene: TRBV29-1

CDR3nt: TGCGCCAGCAGCCCGGGGCTTAGGGTTAATTCACCCCTCCACTTT
CDR3aa: CASSPGLRVNSPLHF
j_gene: TRBJ1-6
d_gene: -
abundance: -
v_gene: TRBV4-3

CDR3nt: TGTGCCAGCAGCTTCGGACTAGCCACAGATACGCAGTATTTT
CDR3aa: CASSFGLATDTQYF
j_gene: TRBJ2-3
d_gene: TRBD2
abundance: many
v_gene: TRBV27